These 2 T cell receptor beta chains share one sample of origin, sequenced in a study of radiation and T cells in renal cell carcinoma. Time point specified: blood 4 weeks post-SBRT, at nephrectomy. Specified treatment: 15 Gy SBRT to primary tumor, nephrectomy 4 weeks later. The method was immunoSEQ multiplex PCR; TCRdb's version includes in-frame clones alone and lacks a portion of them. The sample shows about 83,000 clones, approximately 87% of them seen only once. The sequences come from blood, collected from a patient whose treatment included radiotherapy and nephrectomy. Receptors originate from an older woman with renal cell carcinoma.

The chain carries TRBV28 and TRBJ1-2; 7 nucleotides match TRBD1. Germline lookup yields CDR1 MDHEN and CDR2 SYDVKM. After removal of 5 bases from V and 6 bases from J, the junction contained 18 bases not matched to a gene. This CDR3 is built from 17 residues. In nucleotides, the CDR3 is TGTGCCAGCAGTCCAAGGGGTGGGGACAGTCGAATGGATGGCTACACCTTC. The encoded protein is CASSPRGGDSRMDGYTF.

The CDR3 loop is CASRTGGQGNTGELFF. CDR3 in DNA: TGTGCCAGTAGGACGGGGGGACAGGGGAACACCGGGGAGCTGTTTTTT. The gene calls are TRBV19 and TRBJ2-2; 9 bases fit TRBD1. Germline CDR1 reads LNHDA; CDR2 reads SQIVND (reference sequence). This CDR3 comprises 16 residues. J was trimmed by 1 base and V by 6 bases; bases with no gene match: 6.